The 22 T cell receptor beta chains reported below all come from one sample, sequenced in a study of CD4+ T cells in melanoma. Clones were read by immunoSEQ multiplex PCR, and TCRdb kept only the in-frame ones, dropping some. The repertoire has some 12,000 clones, 65% to 75% of them found once; the top ten carry around an eighth. Sequenced material: cells from a culture (not recorded whether cultured in vitro). The receptors were sampled from a human donor with melanoma.

Written as DNA, the CDR3 is TGTGCCAGCAGCTTACAGGGATACACTGAAGCTTTCTTT. Translation gives CASSLQGYTEAFF. This chain links TRBV11-2 with TRBJ1-1, with D possibly TRBD1 on 5 matching bases. CDR1 SGHAT and CDR2 FQNNGV come from the germline V gene. CDR3 length: 13 amino acids. Deletions cut 2 bases from V and 3 bases from J, with 7 bases between.

J is TRBJ2-5 and V is TRBV4-2, with D maybe TRBD1 (6 bases). Trimming removed 0 bases at V and 7 bases at J, with 12 bases between. This CDR3 spans 14 amino acids. The germline V gene has CDR1 LGHNA and CDR2 YNFKEQ. The CDR3 DNA sequence: TGTGCCAGCAGCCAAGACAGGGGAGAGAGGACCCAGTACTTC. Its protein product is CASSQDRGERTQYF.

The chain employs TRBV2 and TRBJ1-4; 7 nucleotides align to TRBD1. This CDR3 region has 13 residues. Germline lookup yields CDR1 SNHLY and CDR2 FYNNEI. The V gene end was trimmed by 7 bases and the J gene end by 5 bases; junction bases not matched to a gene: 4. The CDR3 protein is CASIRGQNEKLFF. CDR3 coding DNA: TGTGCCAGCATTAGGGGACAGAATGAAAAACTGTTTTTT.

The genes are TRBV13 and TRBJ1-2, with D perhaps TRBD1 (5 bases). CDR1 and CDR2 from the germline V gene are PRHDT and FYEKMQ (reference sequence). This CDR3 has 14 amino acids. Trimming left V 8 bases short and J 4 bases short, with 17 bases between. The DNA for the CDR3 is TGTGCCAGCCGTCGTGGGGGGTCCGCCTATGGCTACACCTTC. Protein sequence: CASRRGGSAYGYTF. Full variable domain (outside the CDR3, taken from reference TRBV13 and TRBJ1-2): AAGVIQSPRHLIKEKRETATLKCYPIPRHDTVYWYQQGPGQDPQFLISFYEKMQSDKGSIPDRFSAQQFSDYHSELNMSSLELGDSALYFCASRRGGSAYGYTFGSGTRLTVV.

The gene calls are TRBV7-8 and TRBJ2-2, with TRBD1 identical over 8 bases. Germline-derived CDR1 and CDR2 are SGHVS and FQNEAQ. CDR3 length: 15 amino acids. J was trimmed by 5 bases and V by 2 bases; bases with no gene match: 4. CDR3 amino acids: CASSLNRGRTGELFF. CDR3 nucleotide sequence: TGTGCCAGCAGCTTAAACAGGGGGAGGACCGGGGAGCTGTTTTTT.

This chain's CDR3 is CSARKGDTQYF. The DNA for the CDR3 is TGCAGTGCTAGAAAGGGAGATACGCAGTATTTT. This chain uses TRBV20-1 with TRBJ2-3; D is ambiguous. The V gene lost 2 bases and the J gene lost 5 bases, with 5 bases spanning the gap. This CDR3 contains 11 residues. CDR1 DFQATT and CDR2 SNEGSKA come from the germline V gene (reference sequence).

The chain's CDR3 is CAWDRDRGGETQYF. CDR3 in DNA: TGTGCCTGGGACCGAGACAGGGGGGGAGAGACCCAGTACTTC. The chain joins TRBV30 to TRBJ2-5; TRBD1 aligns across 9 bases. Germline assignment: CDR1 GTSNPN and CDR2 SVGIG (reference sequence). This CDR3 is 14 amino acids long. V lost 5 bases to trimming and J lost 4 bases; unmatched junction nucleotides: 8.

The chain couples TRBV5-1 to TRBJ2-1; the match to TRBD1 covers 9 bases. The length of the CDR3 is 16 residues. The J segment lost 9 bases and the V segment lost 2 bases, leaving 12 bases of the junction unmatched. Germline V gives CDR1 SGHRS, CDR2 YFSETQ. This CDR3 reads CASSFVPGQGDGEQFF. For the CDR3, the DNA is TGCGCCAGCAGCTTCGTCCCGGGACAGGGTGACGGTGAGCAGTTCTTC.

The chain carries TRBV5-4 and TRBJ2-1, with D unresolved. Germline assignment: CDR1 SGHNT and CDR2 YYREEE (reference sequence). The CDR3 is 16 residues long. Trimming shortened V by 4 bases and J by 0 bases, and 14 bases separated the two germline ends. DNA for the CDR3: TGTGCCAGCAGCATGGGCGGATTGAGCTCCTACAATGAGCAGTTCTTC. Amino acids: CASSMGGLSSYNEQFF.

This chain joins TRBV5-4 and TRBJ1-3; the D is unclear. The CDR3 runs 15 residues. V was cut by 4 bases and J by 4 bases, with 15 bases left in between. The germline CDR1 and CDR2 sequences are SGHNT and YYREEE (reference sequence). The CDR3 is CASSRPATYGNTIYF. The CDR3 coding sequence is TGTGCCAGCAGCCGGCCGGCGACATACGGAAACACCATATATTTT.

J is TRBJ1-3 and V is TRBV11-2; tentative D call: TRBD1 (6 bases). V lost 1 base and J lost 5, with 18 bases in between. CDR1 is SGHAT and CDR2 is FQNNGV in the germline V gene. CDR3 length: 17 residues. CDR3 region: CASSLVGAGTPRNTIYF. The CDR3 nucleotides read TGTGCCAGCAGCTTAGTGGGGGCCGGGACACCAAGAAACACCATATATTTT.

This clone occurred once. The rearrangement links TRBV11-2 to TRBJ1-4; the D gene is possibly TRBD1 (5 bases). V dropped 1 base and J dropped 8 bases, with 14 bases sitting between them. The CDR3 sequence is 15 residues long. Germline V gene lookup returns CDR1 SGHAT and CDR2 FQNNGV. CDR3 amino acids: CASSLGTGPGEKLFF. For the CDR3, the DNA is TGTGCCAGCAGCTTAGGCACGGGGCCGGGCGAAAAACTGTTTTTT.

V usage is TRBV7-8 and J usage is TRBJ2-6; D tentatively reads TRBD1 or TRBD2 (5 bases each). In germline, CDR1 is SGHVS, CDR2 FQNEAQ. The CDR3 totals 16 residues. The V end lost 6 bases, the J end lost 0 bases, and 12 bases lay between the germline ends. The CDR3 sequence is CASRGRLSSGANVLTF. For the CDR3, the DNA is TGTGCCAGCAGGGGACGGCTAAGCTCTGGGGCCAACGTCCTGACTTTC.

CDR3: CASSLVGTTNEKLFF. The CDR3 DNA follows: TGCGCCAGCAGCCTAGTTGGGACAACTAATGAAAAACTGTTTTTT. V and J are TRBV4-1 and TRBJ1-4, with D unresolved. V shed 4 bases and J shed 0 bases, with 9 bases lying between them. The CDR3 covers 15 residues. Germline values: CDR1 MGHRA, CDR2 YSYEKL.

This clone has just a few counts. The V call is TRBV30, the J call TRBJ2-1; 10 bases are a match to TRBD2. CDR1 GTSNPN and CDR2 SVGIG come from the germline V gene (reference sequence). The CDR3 covers 13 residues. The J segment lost 9 bases and the V segment lost 5 bases, leaving 7 bases of the junction unmatched. For the CDR3, the DNA is TGTGCCTGGGCTAGCGGGGGTTACGCTGAGCAGTTCTTC. Translated, it gives CAWASGGYAEQFF.

The V gene is TRBV1, the J gene TRBJ2-2; TRBD2 was called by the table and not checked on the DNA. TRBV1 is listed as a pseudogene. The CDR3 has 22 amino acids. The chain's CDR3 is CTSSQDHLCGTSGGAITGELFF. The CDR3 DNA reads TGCACCAGCAGCCAAGATCACCTGTGCGGGACTAGCGGGGGGGCTATCACCGGGGAGCTGTTTTTT.

This clone was detected only a few times. This chain joins TRBV9 and TRBJ2-5; 13 bases are a match to TRBD2. From germline, CDR1 is SGDLS and CDR2 YYNGEE. J lost 5 bases, V lost 5 bases, and 9 bases had no gene match. This CDR3 region has 16 residues. In DNA form, the CDR3 reads TGTGCCAGCAGTTTCTCCGGGACTAGCGGGGTGGAGACCCAGTACTTC. It translates to CASSFSGTSGVETQYF.

This chain uses TRBV19 with TRBJ2-6, with 7 bases aligning to TRBD1. This CDR3 has 17 residues. Germline CDR1 and CDR2: LNHDA and SQIVND (reference sequence). Trimming took 7 bases from V and 0 from J; bases not matched to a gene: 9. CDR3 sequence: CASNKGGTGSGANVLTF. In DNA form, the CDR3 reads TGTGCCAGTAATAAAGGGGGCACGGGCTCTGGGGCCAACGTCCTGACTTTC.

The chain recombines TRBV6-6 with TRBJ1-2; no definite D call. Looked up from germline, CDR1 is MNHNY and CDR2 is SVGAGI (reference sequence). V was trimmed by 6 bases and J by 4 bases, leaving 9 bases between them. The CDR3 is 12 amino acids. The CDR3 here is CASSPLRYGYTF. CDR3 coding DNA: TGTGCCAGCAGCCCACTACGCTATGGCTACACCTTC.

With respect to this clone: At one boundary the junction diverges from the germline segment, which might be a read error. The V call is TRBV7-2, the J call TRBJ2-5, with D uncertain. This CDR3 is built from 12 residues. Germline CDR1 reads SGHTA; CDR2 reads FQGNSA. CDR3 sequence reads: CASSLDRETQYF. Here the CDR3 DNA reads TGTGCCAGCAGTTTAGATCGGGAGACCCAGTACTTC.

This chain's CDR3 is CASSLEGHFYNSPLHF. CDR3 nucleotide sequence: TGTGCCAGCAGCCTTGAAGGGCACTTCTATAATTCACCCCTCCACTTT. The chain links TRBV5-4 to TRBJ1-6; the D is unclear. This CDR3 spans 16 amino acids. The germline CDR1 and CDR2 sequences are SGHNT and YYREEE (reference sequence). V was trimmed by 4 bases and J by 3 bases, leaving 14 bases between them.

J is TRBJ2-3 and V is TRBV9, with 8 bases fitting TRBD1. The CDR3 is 18 amino acids. CDR1 and CDR2 from the germline V gene are SGDLS and YYNGEE. The V and J ends lost 3 bases and 0 bases, in that order; junction bases with no gene match: 12. This chain's CDR3 is CASSARGQGTMSTDTQYF. In DNA form, the CDR3 reads TGTGCCAGCAGCGCCCGCGGACAGGGTACGATGAGCACAGATACGCAGTATTTT.